This TCR beta chain is drawn from a study of blood T cell repertoires in COVID-19. In the study overall: Researchers got acute and convalescent COVID-19 samples from the United States, Italy and Spain. In each case, the material was cDNA or gDNA derived from T cells, B-cell-depleted T cells, or PBMCs.

Germline loops: CDR1 KGHSH, CDR2 LQKENI. Deletions cut 8 bases from V and 2 bases from J, with 15 bases between. This CDR3 is built from 15 residues. Authors' data handling: Researchers report that nucleated cell counts were estimated from reference gene primer amplification. This table comes from immunoSEQ multiplex PCR, and its TCRdb copy is limited to in-frame clones, with some not included. The D gene and trimming were derived from the DNA, and the V and J assignments and clone size from that table. The data contain more than 85,000 clones, 70% to 90% of them singletons. This chain links TRBV18 with TRBJ1-4; D not resolved. This receptor was taken from a human donor in a cohort sampled during active COVID-19. The material sequenced was peripheral blood. CDR3 nucleotides: TGTGCCAGCCCCTGGCCCTTCTGGACTAATGAAAAACTGTTTTTT. Its protein is CASPWPFWTNEKLFF.